These T cell receptor beta chains were read from a single sample in a study of vaccination effects on CD4 cells after COVID-19. Their target antigens are unknown. Using immunoSEQ multiplex PCR, the repertoire was profiled, and TCRdb retains in-frame clones only, with some absent. The sample has under 65,000 clones, more than 75% seen once; the top ten hold around 5.5%. The sample was CD4+ T cells from PBMCs cultured with HIV peptides, taken before COVID-19 vaccination. The receptors stem from a human donor who had a prior SARS-CoV-2 infection. The CDR3 runs from the conserved cysteine through the conserved F or W. The D gene is left open where the match is weak. Expanded clones are given a class, and other clones once, few, many or no size at all.

CASSEENRGRYYGYTF TGTGCCAGCAGTGAAGAGAACAGGGGGCGGTACTATGGCTACACCTTC . TRBD1 TRBJ1-2 TRBV6-1
CACLPVPAGSYEQYF TGTGCCTGCCTCCCAGTTCCAGCGGGGTCCTACGAGCAGTACTTC . TRBD2 TRBJ2-7 TRBV30
CATSYRGRTDTQYF TGTGCCACCAGCTACAGGGGTCGCACAGATACGCAGTATTTT . TRBD1 TRBJ2-3 TRBV15
CATSRAQRGDTQYF TGTGCCACCAGCAGAGCCCAGAGGGGAGATACGCAGTATTTT few . TRBJ2-3 TRBV15
CASSLATGPQETQYF TGCGCCAGCAGCTTGGCCACGGGGCCCCAAGAGACCCAGTACTTC . . TRBJ2-5 TRBV5-1
CASSLLGDMNTEAFF TGCGCCAGCAGCCTCCTGGGAGATATGAACACTGAAGCTTTCTTT . . TRBJ1-1 TRBV5-1
CASSLQGNQPQHF TGTGCCAGCAGTTTACAGGGGAATCAGCCCCAGCATTTT . . TRBJ1-5 TRBV12-3/TRBV12-4
CASSLTANYGYTF TGCGCCAGCAGCTTGACAGCTAACTATGGCTACACCTTC . . TRBJ1-2 TRBV5-1
CASSQDQGNQPQHF TGCGCCAGCAGCCAAGACCAGGGCAATCAGCCCCAGCATTTT few . TRBJ1-5 TRBV4-1
CASSPGGDRVADTQYF TGTGCCAGCAGTCCCGGGGGGGACAGGGTTGCAGATACGCAGTATTTT few . TRBJ2-3 TRBV7-9
CARSLVQGSVGVPPLHF TGTGCCAGAAGCTTGGTGCAGGGTTCGGTCGGTGTACCACCCCTCCACTTT few . TRBJ1-6 TRBV5-3
CASSLGLADFTDTQYF TGTGCCAGCAGCTTAGGTTTAGCCGATTTCACAGATACGCAGTATTTT . . TRBJ2-3 TRBV7-3
CSASGAVYEQYF TGCAGTGCTAGTGGGGCTGTCTACGAGCAGTACTTC . . TRBJ2-7 TRBV20-1
CASSQDPVAGQGAFPGYTF TGCGCCAGCAGCCAAGATCCGGTGGCAGGACAGGGGGCCTTTCCTGGCTACACCTTC . TRBD1 TRBJ1-2 TRBV4-1
CASSFDRAGNTIYF TGTGCCAGCAGCTTTGACAGGGCGGGAAACACCATATATTTT . TRBD1 TRBJ1-3 TRBV7-6
CASSNDIWRPLHF TGTGCCAGCAGCAACGACATTTGGCGACCCCTCCACTTT . . TRBJ1-6 TRBV27
CASTQMSGSRGYTF TGTGCCAGCACCCAAATGAGCGGCTCTAGAGGCTACACCTTC . . TRBJ1-2 TRBV2
CASSTWTGGAEAFF TGTGCCAGCAGCACCTGGACAGGTGGGGCTGAAGCTTTCTTT . TRBD1 TRBJ1-1 TRBV5-6
CATSRLTSGSGELFF TGTGCCACCAGCAGGCTGACTAGCGGGAGTGGGGAGCTGTTTTTT . TRBD2 TRBJ2-2 TRBV15
CASRGQGLALGQPQHF TGTGCCAGTAGGGGACAGGGGTTGGCTTTAGGTCAGCCCCAGCATTTT . TRBD1 TRBJ1-5 TRBV19
CASSLESILFRGSGSYEQYF TGTGCCAGCAGCTTAGAATCGATCTTATTTAGGGGGAGCGGCTCCTACGAGCAGTACTTC . . TRBJ2-7 TRBV7-8
CASSLGSSSYNEQFF TGTGCCAGCAGCTTGGGGTCAAGCTCCTACAATGAGCAGTTCTTC . . TRBJ2-1 TRBV7-2
CASSLVLGNGQKNTEAFF TGTGCCAGCAGCCTCGTACTGGGAAACGGACAGAAGAACACTGAAGCTTTCTTT . . TRBJ1-1 TRBV11-2
CATMETGGINYGYTF TGTGCCACGATGGAGACAGGGGGTATTAACTATGGCTACACCTTC . TRBD1 TRBJ1-2 TRBV19
CATSDLKGQGYYNEQFF TGTGCCACCAGTGATTTGAAGGGACAGGGATATTACAATGAGCAGTTCTTC . TRBD1 TRBJ2-1 TRBV24-1
CASSLGDYGYTF TGTGCCAGCAGCTTGGGAGACTATGGCTACACCTTC . . TRBJ1-2 TRBV5-6
CASSYPAESGTASSSYEQYF TGTGCCAGCAGTTACCCAGCCGAATCCGGGACAGCCTCGAGCTCCTACGAGCAGTACTTC . TRBD1 TRBJ2-7 TRBV6-2/TRBV6-3
CASSLARSSEAFF TGTGCCAGCAGCTTAGCGAGGAGCTCGGAAGCTTTCTTT . . TRBJ1-1 TRBV7-9
CASSSTLVQGPQNIQYF TGTGCCAGCAGCTCCACGCTAGTACAGGGCCCCCAAAACATTCAGTACTTC . . TRBJ2-4 TRBV13
CASSITGVGSGANVLTF TGCGCCAGCAGCATCACAGGGGTGGGCTCTGGGGCCAACGTCCTGACTTTC . TRBD1 TRBJ2-6 TRBV5-1
CASSLGRDSVSYEQYF TGTGCCAGCAGCTTAGGCAGGGACAGTGTCTCCTACGAGCAGTACTTC . TRBD1 TRBJ2-7 TRBV7-9
CASSFYGTDQETQYF TGTGCCAGCAGCTTCTATGGGACAGACCAAGAGACCCAGTACTTC few TRBD1 TRBJ2-5 TRBV11-3
CASSLSGNQPQHF TGTGCCAGCAGCTTATCAGGGAATCAGCCCCAGCATTTT . . TRBJ1-5 TRBV7-2
CASIGRQEGNTEAFF TGTGCCAGCATAGGTCGACAGGAAGGGAACACTGAAGCTTTCTTT . . TRBJ1-1 TRBV6-6
CASSESSRVTEAFF TGTGCCAGCAGTGAATCGTCCAGGGTTACTGAAGCTTTCTTT . . TRBJ1-1 TRBV2
CSVERESAGANVLTF TGCAGCGTTGAAAGGGAAAGCGCTGGGGCCAACGTCCTGACTTTC once . TRBJ2-6 TRBV29-1
CATSDFSGTQYF TGTGCCACCAGTGACTTCTCGGGGACCCAGTACTTC . . TRBJ2-5 TRBV24-1
CASSLGSGAPGEQYF TGTGCCAGCAGCTTGGGTAGCGGGGCCCCGGGCGAGCAGTACTTC few TRBD2 TRBJ2-7 TRBV7-9
CAIGPEAPNYGYTF TGTGCCATCGGGCCTGAGGCCCCAAACTATGGCTACACCTTC . . TRBJ1-2 TRBV10-3
CASVRQELPGTQYF TGTGCCAGCGTGAGGCAGGAGCTGCCCGGGACCCAGTACTTC . . TRBJ2-5 TRBV2